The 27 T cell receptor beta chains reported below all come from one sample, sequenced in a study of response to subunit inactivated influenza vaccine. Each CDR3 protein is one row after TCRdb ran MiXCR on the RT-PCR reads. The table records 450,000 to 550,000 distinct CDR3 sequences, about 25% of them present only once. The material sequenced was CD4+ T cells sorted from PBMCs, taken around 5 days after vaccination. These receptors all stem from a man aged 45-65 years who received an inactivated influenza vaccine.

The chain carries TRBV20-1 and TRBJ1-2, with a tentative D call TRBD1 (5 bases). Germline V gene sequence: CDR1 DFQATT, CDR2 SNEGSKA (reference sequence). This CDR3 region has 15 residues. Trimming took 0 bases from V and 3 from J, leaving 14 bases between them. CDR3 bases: TGCAGTGCTAGAGATGGGGCAGGGTTCGACTATGGCTACACCTTC. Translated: CSARDGAGFDYGYTF.

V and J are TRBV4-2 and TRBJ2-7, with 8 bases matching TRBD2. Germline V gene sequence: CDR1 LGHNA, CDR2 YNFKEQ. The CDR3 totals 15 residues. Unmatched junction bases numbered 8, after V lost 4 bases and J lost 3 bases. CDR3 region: CASSPTGTRVYEQYF. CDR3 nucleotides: TGTGCCAGCAGCCCGACCGGGACTAGGGTCTACGAGCAGTACTTC.

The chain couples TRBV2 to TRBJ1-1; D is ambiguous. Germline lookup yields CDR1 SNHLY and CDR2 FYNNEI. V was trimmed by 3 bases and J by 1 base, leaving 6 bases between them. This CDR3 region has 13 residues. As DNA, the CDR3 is TGTGCCAGCAGTGATCTGCCGAACACTGAAGCTTTCTTT. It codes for CASSDLPNTEAFF.

For the CDR3, the DNA is TGTGCCAGCAGCCTTCTACAGGGGGCTCTGTACGAGCAGTACTTC. Amino acid sequence: CASSLLQGALYEQYF. The chain combines TRBV7-2 with TRBJ2-7; 9 positions match TRBD1. CDR1 is SGHTA and CDR2 is FQGNSA in the germline V gene. The CDR3 has 15 residues. With V trimmed by 5 bases and J by 4 bases, 9 bases remained unmatched.

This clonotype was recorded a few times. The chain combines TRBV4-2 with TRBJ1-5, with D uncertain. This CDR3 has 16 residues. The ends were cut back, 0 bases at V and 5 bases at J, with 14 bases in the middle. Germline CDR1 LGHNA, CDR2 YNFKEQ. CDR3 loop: CASSQDPAVEYQPQHF. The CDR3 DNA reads TGTGCCAGCAGCCAAGATCCGGCGGTGGAATATCAGCCCCAGCATTTT.

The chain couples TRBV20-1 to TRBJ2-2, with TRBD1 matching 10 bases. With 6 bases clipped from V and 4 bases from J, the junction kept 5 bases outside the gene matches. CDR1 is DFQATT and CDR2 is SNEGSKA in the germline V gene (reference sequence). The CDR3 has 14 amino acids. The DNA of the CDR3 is TGCAGTGCGCTGACAGGGGGCGGCACCGGGGAGCTGTTTTTT. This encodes CSALTGGGTGELFF.

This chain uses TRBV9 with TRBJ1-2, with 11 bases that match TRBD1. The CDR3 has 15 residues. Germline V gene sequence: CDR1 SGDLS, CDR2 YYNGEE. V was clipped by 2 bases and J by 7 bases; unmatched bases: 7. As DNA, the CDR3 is TGTGCCAGCAGCGTCGGAGGACAGGGGGCTGGTGGCTACACCTTC. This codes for CASSVGGQGAGGYTF. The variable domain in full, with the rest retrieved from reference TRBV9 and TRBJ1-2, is DSGVTQTPKHLITATGQRVTLRCSPRSGDLSVYWYQQSLDQGLQFLIQYYNGEERAKGNILERFSAQQFPDLHSELNLSSLELGDSALYFCASSVGGQGAGGYTFGSGTRLTVV.

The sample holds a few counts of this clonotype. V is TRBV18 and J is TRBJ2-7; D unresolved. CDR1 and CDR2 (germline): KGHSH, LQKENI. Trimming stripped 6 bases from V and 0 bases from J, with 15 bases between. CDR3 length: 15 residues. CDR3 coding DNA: TGTGCCAGCTCGCCGACCCGGGCCGGCTCCTACGAGCAGTACTTC. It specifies CASSPTRAGSYEQYF.

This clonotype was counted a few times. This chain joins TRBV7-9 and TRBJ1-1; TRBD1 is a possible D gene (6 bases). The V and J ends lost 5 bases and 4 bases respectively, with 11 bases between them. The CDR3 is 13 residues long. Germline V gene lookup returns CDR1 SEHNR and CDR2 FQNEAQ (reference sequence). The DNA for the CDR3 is TGTGCCAGCAGCCACAACAGGGCCACTGAAGCTTTCTTT. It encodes CASSHNRATEAFF.

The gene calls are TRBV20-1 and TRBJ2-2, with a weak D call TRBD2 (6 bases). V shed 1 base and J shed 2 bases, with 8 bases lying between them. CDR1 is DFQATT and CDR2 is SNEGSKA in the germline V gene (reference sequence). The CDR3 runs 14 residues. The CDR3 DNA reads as TGCAGTGCTAGAGGTACTAGCAACACCGGGGAGCTGTTTTTT. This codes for CSARGTSNTGELFF.

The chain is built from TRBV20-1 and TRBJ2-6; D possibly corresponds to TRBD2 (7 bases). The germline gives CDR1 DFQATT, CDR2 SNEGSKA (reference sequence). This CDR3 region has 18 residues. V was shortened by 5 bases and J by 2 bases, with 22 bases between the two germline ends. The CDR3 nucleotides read TGCAGTGCTGGTACCCGGGGGGCGCCCACGACTGGGGCCAACGTCCTGACTTTC. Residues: CSAGTRGAPTTGANVLTF.

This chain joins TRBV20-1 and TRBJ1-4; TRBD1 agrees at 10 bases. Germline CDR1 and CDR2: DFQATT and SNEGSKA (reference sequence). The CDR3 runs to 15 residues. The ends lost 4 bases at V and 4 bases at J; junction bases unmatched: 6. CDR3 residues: CSATKRDRGNEKLFF. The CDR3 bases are TGCAGTGCTACTAAACGGGACAGGGGTAATGAAAAACTGTTTTTT.

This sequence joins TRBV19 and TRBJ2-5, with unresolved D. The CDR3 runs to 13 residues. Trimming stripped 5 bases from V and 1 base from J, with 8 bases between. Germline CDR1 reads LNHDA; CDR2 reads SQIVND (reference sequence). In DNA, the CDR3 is TGTGCCAGTAGTTCCCAGGCCCAAGAGACCCAGTACTTC. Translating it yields CASSSQAQETQYF.

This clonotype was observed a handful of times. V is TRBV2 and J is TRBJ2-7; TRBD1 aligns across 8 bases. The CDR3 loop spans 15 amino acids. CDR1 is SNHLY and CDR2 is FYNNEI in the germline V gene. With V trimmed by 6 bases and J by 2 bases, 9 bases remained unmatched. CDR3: CASRSPRQGTYEQYF. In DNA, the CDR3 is TGTGCCAGCAGATCTCCGAGACAGGGGACCTACGAGCAGTACTTC.

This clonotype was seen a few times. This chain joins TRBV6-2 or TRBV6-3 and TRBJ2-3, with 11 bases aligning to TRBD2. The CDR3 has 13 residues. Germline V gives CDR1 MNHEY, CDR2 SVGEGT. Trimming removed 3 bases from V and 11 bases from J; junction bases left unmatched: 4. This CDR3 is CASSYSTSGEQYF. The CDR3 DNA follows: TGTGCCAGCAGTTATTCGACTAGCGGGGAGCAGTATTTT.

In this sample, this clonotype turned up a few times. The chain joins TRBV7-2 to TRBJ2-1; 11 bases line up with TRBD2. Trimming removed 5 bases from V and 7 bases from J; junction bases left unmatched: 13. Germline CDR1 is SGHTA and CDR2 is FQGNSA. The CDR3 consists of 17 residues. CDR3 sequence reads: CASSPRGGSGRANEQFF. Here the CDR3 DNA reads TGTGCCAGCAGCCCTCGGGGGGGTAGCGGGAGGGCGAATGAGCAGTTCTTC.

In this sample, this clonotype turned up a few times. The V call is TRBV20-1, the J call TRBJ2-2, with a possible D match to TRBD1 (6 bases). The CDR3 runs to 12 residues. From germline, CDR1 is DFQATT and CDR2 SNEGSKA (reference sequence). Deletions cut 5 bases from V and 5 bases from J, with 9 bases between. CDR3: CSASQGTGELFF. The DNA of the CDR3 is TGCAGTGCTTCCCAGGGGACCGGGGAGCTGTTTTTT.

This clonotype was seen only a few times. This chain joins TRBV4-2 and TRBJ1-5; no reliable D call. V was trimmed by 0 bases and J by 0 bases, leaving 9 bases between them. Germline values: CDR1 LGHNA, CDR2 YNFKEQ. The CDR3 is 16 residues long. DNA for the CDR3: TGTGCCAGCAGCCAAGATCTGGAGGTTAGCAATCAGCCCCAGCATTTT. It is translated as CASSQDLEVSNQPQHF.

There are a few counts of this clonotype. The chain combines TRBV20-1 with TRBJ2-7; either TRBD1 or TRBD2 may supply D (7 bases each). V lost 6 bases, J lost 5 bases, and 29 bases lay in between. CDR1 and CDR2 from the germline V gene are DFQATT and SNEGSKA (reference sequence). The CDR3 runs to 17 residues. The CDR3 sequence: CSAQGGKATYGVNEQYF. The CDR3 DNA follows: TGCAGTGCCCAGGGGGGGAAAGCGACCTACGGGGTAAACGAGCAGTACTTC.

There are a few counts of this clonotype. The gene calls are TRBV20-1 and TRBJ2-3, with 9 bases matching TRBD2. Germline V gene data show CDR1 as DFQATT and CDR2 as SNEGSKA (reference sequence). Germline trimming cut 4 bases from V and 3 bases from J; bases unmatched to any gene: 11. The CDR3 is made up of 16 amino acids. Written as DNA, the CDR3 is TGCAGTGCTAAACCTATTAGCGGGAGTAAGACAGATACGCAGTATTTT. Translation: CSAKPISGSKTDTQYF.

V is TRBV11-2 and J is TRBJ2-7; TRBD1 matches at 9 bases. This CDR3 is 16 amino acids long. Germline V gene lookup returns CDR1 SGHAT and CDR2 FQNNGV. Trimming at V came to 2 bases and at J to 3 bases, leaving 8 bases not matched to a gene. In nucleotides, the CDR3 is TGTGCCAGCAGCTTACCTGAAGGGACAGGGTACTACGAGCAGTACTTC. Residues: CASSLPEGTGYYEQYF.

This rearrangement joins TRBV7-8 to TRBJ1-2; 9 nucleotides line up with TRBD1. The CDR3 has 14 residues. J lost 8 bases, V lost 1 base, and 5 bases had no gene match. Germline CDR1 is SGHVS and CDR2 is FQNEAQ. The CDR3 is CASSLVRDRVGYTF. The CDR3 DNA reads TGTGCCAGCAGCTTAGTTAGGGACAGGGTAGGCTACACCTTC.

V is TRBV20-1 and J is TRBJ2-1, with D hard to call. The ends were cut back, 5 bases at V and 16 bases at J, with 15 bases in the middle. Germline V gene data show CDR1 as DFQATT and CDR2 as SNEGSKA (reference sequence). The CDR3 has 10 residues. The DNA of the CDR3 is TGCAGTGCTCACTACGCCGGCCAATTCTTC. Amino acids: CSAHYAGQFF.

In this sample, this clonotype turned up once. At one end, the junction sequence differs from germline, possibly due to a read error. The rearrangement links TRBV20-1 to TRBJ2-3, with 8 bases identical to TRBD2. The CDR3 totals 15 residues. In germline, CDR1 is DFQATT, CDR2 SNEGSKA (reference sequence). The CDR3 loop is CSAYRTTSGTETQYF. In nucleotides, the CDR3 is TGCAGTGCTTACCGAACAACTAGCGGCACAGAGACGCAGTATTTT.

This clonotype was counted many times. In DNA, the CDR3 is TGTGCCAGCAGACTTACCCAGGAACTTGGACAGGGCCAAGAGACCCAGTACTTC. Translating it yields CASRLTQELGQGQETQYF. This chain connects TRBV5-6 to TRBJ2-5, with TRBD1 matching over 8 bases. Looked up from germline, CDR1 is SGHDT and CDR2 is YYEEEE. The CDR3 is made up of 18 amino acids. V shed 5 bases, J shed 1 base, and the junction held 16 bases outside the gene matches.

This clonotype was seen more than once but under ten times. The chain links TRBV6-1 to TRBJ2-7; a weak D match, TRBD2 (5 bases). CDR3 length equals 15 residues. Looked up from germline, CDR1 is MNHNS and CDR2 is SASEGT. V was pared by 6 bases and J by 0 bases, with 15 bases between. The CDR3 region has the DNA TGTGCCAGCAGACGGATTCCCCGGGGCTCCTACGAGCAGTACTTC. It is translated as CASRRIPRGSYEQYF.

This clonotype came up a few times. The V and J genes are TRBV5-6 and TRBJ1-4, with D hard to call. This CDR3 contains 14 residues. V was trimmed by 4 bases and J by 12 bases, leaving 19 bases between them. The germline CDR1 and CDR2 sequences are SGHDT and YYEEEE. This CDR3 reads CASSGIRGVPELFF. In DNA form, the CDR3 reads TGTGCCAGCAGCGGTATTCGGGGAGTTCCGGAACTGTTTTTT.